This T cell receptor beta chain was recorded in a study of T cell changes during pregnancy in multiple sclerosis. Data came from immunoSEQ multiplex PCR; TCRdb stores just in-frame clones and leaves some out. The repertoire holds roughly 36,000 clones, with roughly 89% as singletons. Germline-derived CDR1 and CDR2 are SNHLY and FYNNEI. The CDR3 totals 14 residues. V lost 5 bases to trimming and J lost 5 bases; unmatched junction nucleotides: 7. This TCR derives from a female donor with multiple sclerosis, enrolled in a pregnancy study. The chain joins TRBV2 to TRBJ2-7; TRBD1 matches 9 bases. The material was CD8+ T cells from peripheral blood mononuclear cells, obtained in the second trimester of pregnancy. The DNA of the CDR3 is TGTGCCAGCAGTCCGGGACAGGGCGTGCACGAGCAGTACTTC. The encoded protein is CASSPGQGVHEQYF.